Presented here are 29 T cell receptor beta chains from one specimen sequenced in a study of T-cell reconstitution after alpha-beta-depleted transplantation in children. Using unique molecular identifiers, the investigators prepared the TCRbeta library. TCRdb processed the PCR reads anew with MiXCR; each CDR3 protein has one entry. The sample has some 72,000 distinct CDR3 sequences, 6% to 8% seen once. The sample in question was PBMCs from the stem cell graft donor, obtained from the stem cell graft. Every receptor here comes from a human donor who donated a stem cell graft to a child with acute lymphoblastic leukemia.

The sample holds a few counts of this clonotype. V usage is TRBV7-6 and J usage is TRBJ2-3; the match to TRBD1 covers 11 bases. The V segment lost 5 bases and the J segment 8 bases; nucleotides outside the gene matches: 3. Germline CDR1 and CDR2: SGHVS and FNYEAQ. CDR3 size: 13 residues. The CDR3 spells CASSTGTGGTQYF. CDR3 sequence (DNA): TGTGCCAGCAGCACCGGGACAGGGGGTACGCAGTATTTT.

The rearrangement joins TRBV12-3 or TRBV12-4 to TRBJ2-7; D is possibly TRBD1 (5 bases). The CDR3 totals 13 residues. V was shortened by 5 bases and J by 6 bases, with 14 bases between the two germline ends. The CDR3 loop is CASSRTDICEQYF. For the CDR3, the DNA is TGTGCCAGCAGTCGAACGGACATCTGCGAGCAGTACTTC.

The V gene is TRBV7-2, the J gene TRBJ1-4, with 9 bases aligning to TRBD1. Germline trimming cut 6 bases from V and 8 bases from J; bases unmatched to any gene: 7. The CDR3 length is 14 residues. Germline V gene sequence: CDR1 SGHTA, CDR2 FQGNSA. CDR3 loop: CASSSRQGGEKLFF. In nucleotides, the CDR3 is TGTGCCAGCAGTTCTCGACAGGGGGGAGAAAAACTGTTTTTT.

This clonotype was observed many times. The V gene is TRBV9, the J gene TRBJ2-7; D is ambiguous. Germline CDR1 reads SGDLS; CDR2 reads YYNGEE. The CDR3 contains 14 residues. Between the trimmed V and J ends, which lost 3 bases and 2 bases, there was a span of 12 bases. CDR3 nucleotides: TGTGCCAGCAGCGGTGGGGTGGAAACCTACGAGCAGTACTTC. Its protein is CASSGGVETYEQYF.

V usage is TRBV6-2 or TRBV6-3 and J usage is TRBJ1-1, with D uncertain. The CDR3 consists of 14 residues. V lost 7 bases to trimming and J lost 10 bases, with 22 bases between them. CDR1 is MNHEY and CDR2 is SVGEGT in the germline V gene. CDR3 region: CASTSLPDRHLAFF. The CDR3, as DNA: TGTGCCAGCACCTCCCTTCCGGACCGACATTTAGCTTTCTTT.

This clonotype was counted only a few times. CDR3 sequence: CAIQPRGRDGLSGANVLTF. CDR3 DNA: TGTGCCATTCAACCTCGAGGGCGGGACGGGCTCTCTGGGGCCAACGTCCTGACTTTC. The chain uses TRBV12-3 or TRBV12-4 and TRBJ2-6; possibly TRBD2 for D (6 bases). CDR3 length: 19 amino acids. V was cut by 10 bases and J by 0 bases, with 25 bases left in between.

Many counts were recorded for this clonotype. The V call is TRBV12-3 or TRBV12-4, the J call TRBJ2-3; TRBD2 matches 7 bases. The CDR3 sequence is 15 residues long. Trimming cost V 8 bases and J 0 bases; bases outside gene matches: 8. CDR3: CASGRGWASTDTQYF. The CDR3 nucleotides read TGTGCCAGCGGGAGGGGATGGGCCAGCACAGATACGCAGTATTTT.

This clonotype was picked up many times. The junction differs from germline at one of its ends, possibly a read error. The V call is TRBV2, the J call TRBJ2-2; either TRBD1 or TRBD2 may fit D (5 bases each). In germline, CDR1 is SNHLY, CDR2 FYNNEI. CDR3 length equals 15 residues. CDR3 in amino acids: CASSGQRPNTGELFF. CDR3 bases: TGTGCCAGCAGTGGACAGCGGCCGAATACCGGGGAGCTGTTTTTT.

This clonotype was seen ten or more times. The chain recombines TRBV7-2 with TRBJ1-6; 7 nucleotides align to TRBD1. The V gene's germline CDR1 is SGHTA and CDR2 FQGNSA. The CDR3 has 16 amino acids. Germline trimming cut 5 bases from V and 7 bases from J; bases unmatched to any gene: 11. The chain's CDR3 is CASSIYSGTANSPLHF. The CDR3 DNA follows: TGTGCCAGCAGCATCTACTCCGGGACAGCGAATTCACCCCTCCACTTT.

This clonotype was detected ten times or more. The V gene is TRBV6-4, the J gene TRBJ2-3; 9 bases fit TRBD1. Germline loops: CDR1 MRHNA, CDR2 SNTAGT. Trimming cost V 6 bases and J 1 base; bases outside gene matches: 5. CDR3 size: 15 residues. As DNA, the CDR3 is TGTGCCAGCAGCGAACAGGGGGCAGGCACAGATACGCAGTATTTT. It translates to CASSEQGAGTDTQYF.

On this clonotype itself: Given a much more abundant clone one base away, this may be a read error. The J gene is TRBJ2-5, the V gene TRBV20-1; D tentatively reads TRBD1 or TRBD2 (5 bases each). The CDR3 sequence is 15 residues long. Germline V gene sequence: CDR1 DFQATT, CDR2 SNEGSKA (reference sequence). The CDR3 protein is CCAPGTPNFQETQYF. CDR3 coding DNA: TGCTGTGCTCCCGGGACCCCTAATTTCCAAGAGACCCAGTACTTC.

This clonotype has at least ten counts. The rearrangement joins TRBV27 to TRBJ1-5; 8 nucleotides line up with TRBD1. Germline loops: CDR1 MNHEY, CDR2 SMNVEV (reference sequence). The CDR3 covers 14 residues. Trimming cost V 6 bases and J 2 bases; bases outside gene matches: 3. The CDR3 here is CASSDRGGNQPQHF. CDR3 nucleotide sequence: TGTGCCAGCAGCGACAGGGGCGGCAATCAGCCCCAGCATTTT.

This clonotype was recorded at least ten times. The rearrangement joins TRBV5-5 to TRBJ1-1; no clear D. The CDR3 has 13 residues. Germline V gene data show CDR1 as SGHKS and CDR2 as YYEKEE (reference sequence). V dropped 0 bases and J dropped 6 bases, with 9 bases sitting between them. The CDR3 reads CASSLAGKPEAFF. The DNA for the CDR3 is TGTGCCAGCAGCTTGGCTGGGAAGCCTGAAGCTTTCTTT.

This clonotype was seen more than once but under ten times. The genes are TRBV27 and TRBJ1-1; no definite D call. V lost 4 bases and J lost 1, with 10 bases in between. Germline lookup yields CDR1 MNHEY and CDR2 SMNVEV (reference sequence). CDR3 length equals 14 residues. CDR3 DNA: TGTGCCAGCAGTTCGGCAGGCTCGAACACTGAAGCTTTCTTT. As protein: CASSSAGSNTEAFF.

J is TRBJ2-7 and V is TRBV4-3, with D perhaps TRBD1 or TRBD2 (6 bases each). Trimming left V 0 bases short and J 7 bases short, with 13 bases between. This CDR3 is built from 14 residues. Germline CDR1 and CDR2: LGHNA and YSLEER. Here the CDR3 reads CASSQDWGAREQYF. DNA of the CDR3: TGCGCCAGCAGCCAAGATTGGGGGGCGCGGGAGCAGTACTTC.

This clonotype has more than one count but fewer than ten. The rearrangement links TRBV7-6 to TRBJ2-1; 9 bases agree with TRBD1. The V and J ends lost 3 bases and 0 bases, in that order; junction bases with no gene match: 0. CDR1 is SGHVS and CDR2 is FNYEAQ in the germline V gene. The CDR3 is 15 residues long. The CDR3 DNA follows: TGTGCCAGCAGCTTGACAGGGGGCTCCTACAATGAGCAGTTCTTC. Encoded protein: CASSLTGGSYNEQFF.

The rearrangement uses TRBV11-2 and TRBJ2-6, with TRBD2 matching over 10 bases. The trim removed 5 bases at V and 3 bases at J, leaving 7 bases unmatched. The CDR3 covers 17 residues. Germline CDR1 is SGHAT and CDR2 is FQNNGV. CDR3 protein: CASSRAGGPYGANVLTF. The CDR3 DNA is TGTGCCAGCAGCAGAGCGGGGGGGCCTTATGGGGCCAACGTCCTGACTTTC.

This chain uses TRBV7-3 with TRBJ2-2, with D maybe TRBD1 (5 bases). Germline loops: CDR1 SGHTA, CDR2 FQGTGA. V lost 2 bases and J lost 5, with 9 bases in between. CDR3 size: 14 residues. CDR3 sequence (DNA): TGTGCCAGCAGCTTACAGGGTAAAACCGGGGAGCTGTTTTTT. Protein sequence: CASSLQGKTGELFF.

In this sample, this clonotype turned up many times. The rearrangement links TRBV5-1 to TRBJ1-1; D gene ambiguous. The CDR3 covers 13 residues. CDR1 and CDR2 (germline): SGHRS, YFSETQ. Deletions cut 1 base from V and 7 bases from J, with 11 bases between. CDR3 sequence (DNA): TGCGCCAGCAGCTTGACGCCCAACCTTGAAGCTTTCTTT. Translated, it gives CASSLTPNLEAFF.

This clonotype occurred many times. The chain uses TRBV7-2 and TRBJ2-7; 10 positions match TRBD1. The germline V gene has CDR1 SGHTA and CDR2 FQGNSA. V dropped 5 bases and J dropped 2; count of bases not matched to a gene: 6. This CDR3 region has 15 residues. The CDR3 sequence is CASSPGTGVPYEQYF. DNA of the CDR3: TGTGCCAGCAGCCCCGGGACAGGGGTACCCTACGAGCAGTACTTC.

There are many counts of this clonotype. V gene TRBV28 combines with J gene TRBJ2-5; TRBD2 agrees at 10 bases. This CDR3 region has 18 residues. Germline V lookup: CDR1 MDHEN, CDR2 SYDVKM. V lost 4 bases to trimming and J lost 5 bases; unmatched junction nucleotides: 16. The CDR3 here is CASSSIYPIAGGLETQYF. The CDR3 DNA sequence: TGTGCCAGCAGTTCCATCTACCCTATAGCGGGAGGCTTGGAGACCCAGTACTTC.

There are a few counts of this clonotype. The chain combines TRBV29-1 with TRBJ2-3; D is undetermined. CDR1 SQVTM and CDR2 ANQGSEA come from the germline V gene. The CDR3 contains 12 residues. V gave up 4 bases and J gave up 1 base, with 6 bases separating them. CDR3 in amino acids: CSVVEGTDTQYF. The CDR3 coding sequence is TGCAGCGTTGTAGAGGGCACAGATACGCAGTATTTT.

This chain uses TRBV4-2 with TRBJ1-5, with no clear D. CDR1 is LGHNA, CDR2 YNFKEQ, per germline. CDR3 size: 14 residues. V was cut by 4 bases and J by 2 bases, with 9 bases left in between. CDR3 sequence: CASSPPRGNQPQHF. CDR3 sequence (DNA): TGTGCCAGCAGCCCTCCGCGAGGCAATCAGCCCCAGCATTTT.

This clonotype was seen a few times. At one boundary the junction diverges from the germline segment, which might be a read error. The rearrangement links TRBV3-1 to TRBJ2-1, with 11 bases matching TRBD2. Germline values: CDR1 LGHDT, CDR2 YNNKEL (reference sequence). The CDR3 loop spans 18 amino acids. This CDR3 reads CACSSKKRLAGRRNEQFF. CDR3 DNA sequence: TGTGCCTGCAGCTCAAAGAAGAGACTAGCGGGAAGACGAAATGAGCAGTTCTTC.

The chain couples TRBV20-1 to TRBJ2-7; TRBD2 matches 9 bases. CDR3 size: 16 residues. CDR1 and CDR2 from the germline V gene are DFQATT and SNEGSKA (reference sequence). The ends lost 0 bases at V and 4 bases at J; junction bases unmatched: 10. CDR3 nucleotides: TGCAGTGCTAGAGATCCCCTAGCGGGGCCTTCTTACGAGCAGTACTTC. Its protein is CSARDPLAGPSYEQYF.

The rearrangement joins TRBV7-3 to TRBJ2-1; D not certain. Germline V lookup: CDR1 SGHTA, CDR2 FQGTGA. CDR3 length: 13 residues. V was trimmed by 0 bases and J by 8 bases, leaving 8 bases between them. CDR3 in amino acids: CASSLTSQHEQFF. CDR3 coding DNA: TGTGCCAGCAGCTTAACGTCACAGCATGAGCAGTTCTTC.

In this sample, this clonotype turned up many times. This chain uses TRBV6-5 with TRBJ1-5; D unresolved. The CDR3 loop spans 15 amino acids. Germline CDR1 is MNHEY and CDR2 is SVGAGI. Trimming removed 7 bases from V and 2 bases from J, with 15 bases in between. CDR3 coding DNA: TGTGCCAGCACTCGTGAGGTCTTTGGCAATCAGCCCCAGCATTTT. It specifies CASTREVFGNQPQHF.

This clonotype appeared many times. This chain uses TRBV11-2 with TRBJ2-1; the D is unclear. Deletions cut 5 bases from V and 4 bases from J, with 3 bases between. Germline V lookup: CDR1 SGHAT, CDR2 FQNNGV. This CDR3 region has 11 residues. The CDR3 sequence is CASSKYNEQFF. The CDR3 coding sequence is TGTGCCAGCAGCAAATACAATGAGCAGTTCTTC. The whole variable domain, filled in from reference TRBV11-2 and TRBJ2-1, reads EAGVAQSPRYKIIEKRQSVAFWCNPISGHATLYWYQQILGQGPKLLIQFQNNGVVDDSQLPKDRFSAERLKGVDSTLKIQPAKLEDSAVYLCASSKYNEQFFGPGTRLTVL.

Many counts were recorded for this clonotype. The rearrangement uses TRBV20-1 and TRBJ2-2, with unresolved D. CDR1 and CDR2 (germline): DFQATT, SNEGSKA (reference sequence). This CDR3 contains 12 residues. The ends were cut back, 3 bases at V and 2 bases at J, with 4 bases in the middle. CDR3 bases: TGCAGTGCTAGTTTCAACACCGGGGAGCTGTTTTTT. Its translation: CSASFNTGELFF.